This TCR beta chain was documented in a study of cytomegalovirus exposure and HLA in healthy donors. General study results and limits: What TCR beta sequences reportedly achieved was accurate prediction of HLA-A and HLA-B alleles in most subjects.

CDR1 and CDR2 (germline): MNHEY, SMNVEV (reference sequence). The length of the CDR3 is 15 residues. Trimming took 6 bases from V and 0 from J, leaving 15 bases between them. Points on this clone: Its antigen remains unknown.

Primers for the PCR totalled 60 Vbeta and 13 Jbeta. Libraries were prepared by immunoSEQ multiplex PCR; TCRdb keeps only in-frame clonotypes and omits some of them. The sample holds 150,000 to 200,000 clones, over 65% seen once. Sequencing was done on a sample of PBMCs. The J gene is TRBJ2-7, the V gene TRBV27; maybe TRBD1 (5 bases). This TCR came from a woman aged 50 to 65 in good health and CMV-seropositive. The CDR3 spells CASSPRQTSSYEQYF. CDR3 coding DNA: TGTGCCAGCAGCCCCAGACAGACCAGCTCCTACGAGCAGTACTTC.